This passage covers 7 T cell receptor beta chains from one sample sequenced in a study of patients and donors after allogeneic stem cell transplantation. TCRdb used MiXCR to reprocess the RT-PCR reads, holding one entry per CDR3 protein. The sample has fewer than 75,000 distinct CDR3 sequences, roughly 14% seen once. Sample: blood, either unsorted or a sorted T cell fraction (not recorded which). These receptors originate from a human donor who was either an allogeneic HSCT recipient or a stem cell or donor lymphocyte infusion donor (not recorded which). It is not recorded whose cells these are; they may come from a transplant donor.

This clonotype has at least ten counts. The CDR3 sequence: CASSATGVGSNQPQHF. The CDR3 coding sequence is TGTGCCAGCAGTGCCACAGGGGTGGGCAGCAATCAGCCCCAGCATTTT. V is TRBV25-1 and J is TRBJ1-5, with 7 nucleotides matching TRBD1. Trimming removed 4 bases from V and 1 base from J; junction bases left unmatched: 7. CDR1 is MGHDK, CDR2 SYGVNS, per germline. The CDR3 sequence is 16 residues long.

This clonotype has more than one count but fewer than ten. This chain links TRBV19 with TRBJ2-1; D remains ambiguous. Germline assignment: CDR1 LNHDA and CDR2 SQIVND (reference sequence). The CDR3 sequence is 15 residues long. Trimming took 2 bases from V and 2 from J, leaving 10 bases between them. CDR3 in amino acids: CASSISSLTYNEQFF. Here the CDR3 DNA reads TGTGCCAGTAGTATAAGCTCGCTAACCTACAATGAGCAGTTCTTC.

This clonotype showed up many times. CDR3 coding DNA: TGTGCCAGCAGTACCCCGGGACTTCAGCCCCAGCATTTT. Its protein is CASSTPGLQPQHF. The rearrangement joins TRBV28 to TRBJ1-5, with D possibly matching TRBD1 (5 bases). Germline CDR1 is MDHEN and CDR2 is SYDVKM. CDR3 length: 13 amino acids. Trimming removed 5 bases at V and 6 bases at J, with 11 bases between.

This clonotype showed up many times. The CDR3 DNA sequence: TGTGCCAGCAGTTCAGGACAGATGAACACTGAAGCTTTCTTT. Amino acids: CASSSGQMNTEAFF. The chain combines TRBV12-3 or TRBV12-4 with TRBJ1-1; a possible D gene is TRBD1 (6 bases). Trimming pared 4 bases from V and 0 bases from J, leaving 9 bases between. There are 14 residues in the CDR3.

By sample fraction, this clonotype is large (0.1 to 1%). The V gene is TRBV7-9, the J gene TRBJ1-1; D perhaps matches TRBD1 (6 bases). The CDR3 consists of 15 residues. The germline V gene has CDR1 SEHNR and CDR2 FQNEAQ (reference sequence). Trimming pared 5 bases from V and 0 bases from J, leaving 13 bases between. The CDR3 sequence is CASSHNRDVNTEAFF. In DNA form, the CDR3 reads TGTGCCAGCAGCCACAACAGGGACGTGAACACTGAAGCTTTCTTT.

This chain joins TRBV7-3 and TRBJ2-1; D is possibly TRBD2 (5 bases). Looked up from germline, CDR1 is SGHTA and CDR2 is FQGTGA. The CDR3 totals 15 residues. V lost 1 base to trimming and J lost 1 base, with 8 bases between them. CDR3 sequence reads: CASSLNGNSYNEQFF. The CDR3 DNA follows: TGTGCCAGCAGCTTAAACGGGAATTCCTACAATGAGCAGTTCTTC. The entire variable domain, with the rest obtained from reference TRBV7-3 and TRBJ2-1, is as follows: GAGVSQTPSNKVTEKGKYVELRCDPISGHTALYWYRQSLGQGPEFLIYFQGTGAADDSGLPNDRFFAVRPEGSVSTLKIQRTERGDSAVYLCASSLNGNSYNEQFFGPGTRLTVL.

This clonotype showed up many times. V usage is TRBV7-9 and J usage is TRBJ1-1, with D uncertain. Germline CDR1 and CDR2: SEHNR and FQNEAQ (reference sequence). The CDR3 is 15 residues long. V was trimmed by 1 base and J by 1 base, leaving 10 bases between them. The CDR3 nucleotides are TGTGCCAGCAGCTTAGGAGGACTGAGGAACACTGAAGCTTTCTTT. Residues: CASSLGGLRNTEAFF.